Listed below are T cell receptor beta chains from one sample, sequenced in a study of shared clonotypes between healthy human individuals. Assay used: immunoSEQ multiplex PCR; TCRdb lists only in-frame clones, some missing. This sample has roughly 1,500,000 clones, with 95% to 99% found just once. The sample taken for sequencing was naive CD4+ T cells sorted from blood. Every receptor here comes from a man under 40 in good health. CDR3s include the opening cysteine and the closing phenylalanine or tryptophan. D genes are given only for firm matches. The listing skips clone size in some rows; elsewhere it reads once, few, many or a size class.

d_call: .
clone_size: .
j_call: TRBJ2-5
v_call: TRBV25-1
cdr3_nt: TGTGCCAGCAGGTCCGTTAACGGCCGTGACCAAGAGACCCAGTACTTC
cdr3_aa: CASRSVNGRDQETQYF

d_call: .
clone_size: .
j_call: TRBJ1-1
v_call: TRBV29-1
cdr3_nt: TGCAGCGTCCTGGAACGGGGCGGATTTACTGAAGCTTTCTTT
cdr3_aa: CSVLERGGFTEAFF

d_call: TRBD2
clone_size: .
j_call: TRBJ2-1
v_call: TRBV7-3
cdr3_nt: TGTGCCAGCAGCCCGCAAGCGGGAGCCATCAATGAGCAGTTCTTC
cdr3_aa: CASSPQAGAINEQFF

d_call: TRBD1
clone_size: .
j_call: TRBJ2-7
v_call: TRBV2
cdr3_nt: TGTGCCAGCAGTCCCGGGACAGGGAAGGCCGAGCAGTACTTC
cdr3_aa: CASSPGTGKAEQYF

d_call: .
clone_size: once
j_call: TRBJ1-5
v_call: TRBV5-1
cdr3_nt: TGCGCCAGCAGCCTAGATCAGCCCCAGCATTTT
cdr3_aa: CASSLDQPQHF

d_call: TRBD1
clone_size: .
j_call: TRBJ2-1
v_call: TRBV10-1
cdr3_nt: TGCGCCAGCAGTGCTACCGACAGGGGTGCACACAATGAGCAGTTCTTC
cdr3_aa: CASSATDRGAHNEQFF

d_call: TRBD2
clone_size: .
j_call: TRBJ2-7
v_call: TRBV7-2
cdr3_nt: TGTGCCAGCAGCTTAGCGGGAGGGGACTCCTACGAGCAGTACTTC
cdr3_aa: CASSLAGGDSYEQYF

d_call: .
clone_size: .
j_call: TRBJ2-7
v_call: TRBV15
cdr3_nt: TGTGCCACCAGCAGATCCTTTGGACGGACCTACGAGCAGTACTTC
cdr3_aa: CATSRSFGRTYEQYF

d_call: TRBD1
clone_size: .
j_call: TRBJ1-5
v_call: TRBV18
cdr3_nt: TGTGCCAGCTCACCATCGGGCAGGGGGGCAAATCAGCCCCAGCATTTT
cdr3_aa: CASSPSGRGANQPQHF

d_call: TRBD1
clone_size: .
j_call: TRBJ2-5
v_call: TRBV7-2
cdr3_nt: TGTGCCAGCAGCTTCGAGGGGGCCGGGACCCAGTACTTC
cdr3_aa: CASSFEGAGTQYF

d_call: .
clone_size: .
j_call: TRBJ2-1
v_call: TRBV18
cdr3_nt: TGTGCCAGCTCCCCCCCGGAAGGGAGGACACCCAATGAGCAGTTCTTC
cdr3_aa: CASSPPEGRTPNEQFF

d_call: TRBD2
clone_size: .
j_call: TRBJ2-1
v_call: TRBV10-1
cdr3_nt: TGCGCCAGCAGTGAGACTAGCGGGGTCTACAATGAGCAGTTCTTC
cdr3_aa: CASSETSGVYNEQFF

d_call: .
clone_size: .
j_call: TRBJ2-4
v_call: TRBV2
cdr3_nt: TGTGCCAGCAGACGGGACGGTACAAACATTCAGTACTTC
cdr3_aa: CASRRDGTNIQYF

d_call: .
clone_size: .
j_call: TRBJ1-3
v_call: TRBV28
cdr3_nt: TGTGCCAGCGCCGCCTCTGGAAACACCATATATTTT
cdr3_aa: CASAASGNTIYF

d_call: .
clone_size: once
j_call: TRBJ1-5
v_call: TRBV7-8
cdr3_nt: TGTGCCAGCAGCTCAAGTCGACTGCTGAATCAGCCCCAGCATTTT
cdr3_aa: CASSSSRLLNQPQHF

d_call: .
clone_size: .
j_call: TRBJ2-3
v_call: TRBV25-1
cdr3_nt: TGTGCCAGCAGTTACCGCCACAACAATACGCAGTATTTT
cdr3_aa: CASSYRHNNTQYF

d_call: TRBD1
clone_size: .
j_call: TRBJ1-2
v_call: TRBV6-6
cdr3_nt: TGTGCCAGCAGTCGACAGGGGAGCTATGGCTACACCTTC
cdr3_aa: CASSRQGSYGYTF

d_call: TRBD1
clone_size: .
j_call: TRBJ2-1
v_call: TRBV7-6
cdr3_nt: TGTGCCAGCAGCCAAACGGACAGGGGACCCTACAATGAGCAGTTCTTC
cdr3_aa: CASSQTDRGPYNEQFF

d_call: .
clone_size: once
j_call: TRBJ1-5
v_call: TRBV2
cdr3_nt: TGTGCCAGCAGTGAGAGGCAGGGGTTCTATCAGCCCCAGCATTTT
cdr3_aa: CASSERQGFYQPQHF

d_call: .
clone_size: .
j_call: TRBJ2-7
v_call: TRBV19
cdr3_nt: TGTGCCAGTAGTATGGGGAACCGGCCTCGCGAGCAGTACTTC
cdr3_aa: CASSMGNRPREQYF

d_call: .
clone_size: .
j_call: TRBJ1-1
v_call: TRBV18
cdr3_nt: TGTGCCAGCTCACCTCCATCGAACACTGAAGCTTTCTTT
cdr3_aa: CASSPPSNTEAFF

d_call: .
clone_size: .
j_call: TRBJ2-4
v_call: TRBV9
cdr3_nt: TGTGCCAGCAGCGTAGGGGAGACTCTAGCCAAAAACATTCAGTACTTC
cdr3_aa: CASSVGETLAKNIQYF

d_call: .
clone_size: once
j_call: TRBJ2-2
v_call: TRBV10-1
cdr3_nt: TGCGCCAGCGGCAGGACCACCGGGGAGCTGTTTTTT
cdr3_aa: CASGRTTGELFF

d_call: .
clone_size: .
j_call: TRBJ1-1
v_call: TRBV29-1
cdr3_nt: TGCAGCGTCCTCCAGACTCTGAACACTGAAGCTTTCTTT
cdr3_aa: CSVLQTLNTEAFF

d_call: .
clone_size: .
j_call: TRBJ1-1
v_call: TRBV18
cdr3_nt: TGTGCCAGCTCACCGATCAGCTTTCTGAACACTGAAGCTTTCTTT
cdr3_aa: CASSPISFLNTEAFF

d_call: .
clone_size: .
j_call: TRBJ2-1
v_call: TRBV5-1
cdr3_nt: TGCGCCAGCTCTTGGGGAGGCCGGGTTTATGAGCAGTTCTTC
cdr3_aa: CASSWGGRVYEQFF

d_call: .
clone_size: .
j_call: TRBJ2-3
v_call: TRBV12-2
cdr3_nt: TGTGCAAGTCGCTTAGCGCGCACTAGCGGAAACACAGATACGCAGTATTTT
cdr3_aa: CASRLARTSGNTDTQYF

d_call: TRBD1
clone_size: .
j_call: TRBJ2-5
v_call: TRBV30
cdr3_nt: TGTGCCTGGGACAGGGGGAAGACCCAGTACTTC
cdr3_aa: CAWDRGKTQYF

d_call: .
clone_size: .
j_call: TRBJ2-7
v_call: TRBV6-6
cdr3_nt: TGTGCCAGCAGTTCCTACCGGGACCGCGAGTACTTC
cdr3_aa: CASSSYRDREYF